This note documents a single T cell receptor beta chain sequence. These data originate in a study of control samples from healthy donors and cancer patients. The V gene lost 0 bases and the J gene lost 8 bases, with 14 bases spanning the gap. The CDR3 runs 15 residues. CDR1 is MGHRA and CDR2 is YSYEKL in the germline V gene. TCRdb's copy holds only in-frame clones and misses some; the assay was immunoSEQ multiplex PCR. Of about 140,000 clones listed, about 89% are singletons. V usage is TRBV4-1 and J usage is TRBJ2-1; perhaps TRBD2 as D (6 bases). Sample: blood. The receptor's source is a man younger than 30 in good health. The CDR3 here is CASSQDLGLLHEQFF. The CDR3 DNA is TGCGCCAGCAGCCAAGATCTGGGACTGCTCCATGAGCAGTTCTTC.